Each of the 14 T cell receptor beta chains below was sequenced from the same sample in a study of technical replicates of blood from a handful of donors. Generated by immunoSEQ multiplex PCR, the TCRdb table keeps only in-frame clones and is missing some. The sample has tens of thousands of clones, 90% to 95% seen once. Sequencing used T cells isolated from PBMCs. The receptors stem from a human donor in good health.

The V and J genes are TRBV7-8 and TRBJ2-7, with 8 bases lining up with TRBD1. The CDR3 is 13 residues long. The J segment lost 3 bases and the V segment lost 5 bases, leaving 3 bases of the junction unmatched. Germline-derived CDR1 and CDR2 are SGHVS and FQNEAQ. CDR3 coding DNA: TGTGCCAGCAGCAAGGGGACAGGCTACGAGCAGTACTTC. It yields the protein CASSKGTGYEQYF. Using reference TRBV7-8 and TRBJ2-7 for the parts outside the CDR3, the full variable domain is GAGVSQSPRYKVAKRGQDVALRCDPISGHVSLFWYQQALGQGPEFLTYFQNEAQLDKSGLPSDRFFAERPEGSVSTLKIQRTQQEDSAVYLCASSKGTGYEQYFGPGTRLTVT.

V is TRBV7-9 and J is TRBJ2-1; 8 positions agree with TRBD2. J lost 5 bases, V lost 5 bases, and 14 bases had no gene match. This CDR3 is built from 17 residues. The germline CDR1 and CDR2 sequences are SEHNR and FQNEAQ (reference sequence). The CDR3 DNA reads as TGTGCCAGCAGCCCTCCAAGCGGGGGTCTATGGAACAATGAGCAGTTCTTC. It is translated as CASSPPSGGLWNNEQFF.

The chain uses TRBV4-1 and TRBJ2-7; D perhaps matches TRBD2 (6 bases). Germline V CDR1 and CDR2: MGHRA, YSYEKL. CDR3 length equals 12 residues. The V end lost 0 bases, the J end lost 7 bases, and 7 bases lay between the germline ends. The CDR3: CASSQDREEQYF. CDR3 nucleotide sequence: TGCGCCAGCAGCCAAGATCGGGAGGAGCAGTACTTC.

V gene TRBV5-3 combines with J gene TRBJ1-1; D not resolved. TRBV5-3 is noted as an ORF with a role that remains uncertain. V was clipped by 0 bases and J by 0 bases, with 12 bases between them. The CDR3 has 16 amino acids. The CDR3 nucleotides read TGTGCCAGAAGCTTGGGAGGAGGACGGCTGAACACTGAAGCTTTCTTT. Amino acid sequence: CARSLGGGRLNTEAFF.

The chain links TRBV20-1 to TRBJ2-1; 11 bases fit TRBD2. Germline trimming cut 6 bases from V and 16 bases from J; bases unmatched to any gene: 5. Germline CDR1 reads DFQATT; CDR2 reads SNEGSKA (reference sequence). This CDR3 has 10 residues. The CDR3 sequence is CSATSGSGFF. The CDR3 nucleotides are TGCAGTGCCACTAGCGGGAGTGGTTTCTTC.

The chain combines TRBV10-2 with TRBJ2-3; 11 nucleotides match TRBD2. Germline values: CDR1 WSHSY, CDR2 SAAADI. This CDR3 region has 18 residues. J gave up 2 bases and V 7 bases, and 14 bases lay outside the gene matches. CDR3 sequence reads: CASKLAGATGGYTDTQYF. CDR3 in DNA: TGCGCCAGCAAACTAGCGGGGGCCACGGGGGGGTACACAGATACGCAGTATTTT.

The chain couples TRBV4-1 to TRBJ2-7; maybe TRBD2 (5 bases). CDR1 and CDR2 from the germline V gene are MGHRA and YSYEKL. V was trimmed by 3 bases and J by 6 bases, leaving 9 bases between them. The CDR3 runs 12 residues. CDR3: CASSHGVFEQYF. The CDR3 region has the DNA TGCGCCAGCAGCCACGGGGTTTTCGAGCAGTACTTC.

CDR3 in amino acids: CASSHRQVSGANVLTF. In nucleotides, the CDR3 is TGCGCCAGCAGCCATCGACAGGTCTCTGGGGCCAACGTCCTGACTTTC. V and J are TRBV4-1 and TRBJ2-6; D is possibly TRBD1 (6 bases). The CDR3 extends over 16 amino acids. Germline lookup yields CDR1 MGHRA and CDR2 YSYEKL. Between the trimmed V and J ends, which lost 3 bases and 0 bases, there was a span of 9 bases.

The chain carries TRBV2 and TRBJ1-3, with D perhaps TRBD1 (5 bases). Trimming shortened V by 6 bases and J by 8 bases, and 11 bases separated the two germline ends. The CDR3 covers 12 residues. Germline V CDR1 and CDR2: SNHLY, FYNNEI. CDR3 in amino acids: CASRQAYDTIYF. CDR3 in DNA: TGTGCCAGCAGACAGGCCTATGACACCATATATTTT.

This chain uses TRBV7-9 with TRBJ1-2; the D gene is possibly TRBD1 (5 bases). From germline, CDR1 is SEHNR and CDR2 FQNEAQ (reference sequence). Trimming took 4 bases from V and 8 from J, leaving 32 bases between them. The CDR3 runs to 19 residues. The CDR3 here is CASSSIRSQEIPGSGGYTF. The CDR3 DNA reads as TGTGCCAGCAGCTCCATTAGAAGTCAGGAGATCCCAGGGTCCGGCGGCTACACCTTC.

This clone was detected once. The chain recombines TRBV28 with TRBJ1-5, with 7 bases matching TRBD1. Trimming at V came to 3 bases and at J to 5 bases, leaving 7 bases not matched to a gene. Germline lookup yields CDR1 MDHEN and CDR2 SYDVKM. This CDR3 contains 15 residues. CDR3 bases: TGTGCCAGCAGTTTGCGGGACAGCCCCCATCAGCCCCAGCATTTT. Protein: CASSLRDSPHQPQHF.

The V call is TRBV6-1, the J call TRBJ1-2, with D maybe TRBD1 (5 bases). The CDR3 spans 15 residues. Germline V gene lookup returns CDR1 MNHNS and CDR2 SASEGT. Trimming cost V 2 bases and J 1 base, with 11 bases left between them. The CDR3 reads CASSEWAGDNYGYTF. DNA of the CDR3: TGTGCCAGCAGTGAATGGGCGGGGGATAACTATGGCTACACCTTC.

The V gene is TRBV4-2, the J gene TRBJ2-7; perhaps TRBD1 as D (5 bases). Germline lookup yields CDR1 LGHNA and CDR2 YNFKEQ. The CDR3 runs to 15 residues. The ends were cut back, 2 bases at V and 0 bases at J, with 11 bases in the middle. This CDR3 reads CASSQPGLSSYEQYF. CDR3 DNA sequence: TGTGCCAGCAGCCAACCAGGGCTTAGCTCCTACGAGCAGTACTTC.

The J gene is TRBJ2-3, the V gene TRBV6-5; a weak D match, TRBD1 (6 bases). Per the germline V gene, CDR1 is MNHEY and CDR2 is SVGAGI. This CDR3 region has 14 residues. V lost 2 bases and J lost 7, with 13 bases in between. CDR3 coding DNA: TGTGCCAGCAGTTACGCCCAGGGGACAAATACGCAGTATTTT. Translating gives CASSYAQGTNTQYF.